These T cell receptor beta chains were read from a single sample in a study of blood T cell repertoires in COVID-19. Clones were sequenced by immunoSEQ multiplex PCR, and TCRdb holds only the in-frame ones, with some missing. The data contain around 94,000 clones, roughly nine tenths of them singletons. Material: peripheral blood. The receptors here all came from a man aged 50 to 59 with active COVID-19. CDR3s include the opening cysteine and the closing phenylalanine or tryptophan. A D gene is named only where the DNA matches it firmly. Not every row has a clone size; where given, it reads once, few, many or a size class.

CDR3,DNA,J,D,size,V
CASSSKAGDSWEQYF,TGTGCCAGCAGCTCAAAGGCAGGGGATTCTTGGGAGCAGTACTTC,TRBJ2-7,NA,NA,TRBV5-5
CASSIYRGPRATDTQYF,TGTGCCAGTAGTATATACAGGGGGCCAAGGGCCACAGATACGCAGTATTTT,TRBJ2-3,TRBD1,NA,TRBV19
CASSQAKAWEQYF,TGTGCCAGCAGCCAAGCCAAAGCTTGGGAGCAGTACTTC,TRBJ2-7,NA,NA,TRBV3-1/TRBV3-2
CASSEAGKNTGELFF,TGTGCCAGCAGTGAGGCAGGGAAGAACACCGGGGAGCTGTTTTTT,TRBJ2-2,NA,NA,TRBV2
CASSQVEPGETQYF,TGTGCCAGCAGCCAAGTAGAACCCGGGGAGACCCAGTACTTC,TRBJ2-5,NA,once,TRBV5-4
CASTRLAATPNNEQFF,TGTGCCAGCACAAGACTAGCGGCCACTCCAAACAATGAGCAGTTCTTC,TRBJ2-1,TRBD2,NA,TRBV2
CASSVTSSNTGELFF,TGTGCCAGCAGTGTGACTAGTTCGAACACCGGGGAGCTGTTTTTT,TRBJ2-2,NA,once,TRBV2
CASSPLQTSNEAFF,TGTGCCAGTAGTCCCCTCCAGACTTCGAACGAAGCTTTCTTT,TRBJ1-1,NA,NA,TRBV19
CASSEGGGPNIQYF,TGTGCCAGCAGTGAAGGGGGGGGGCCAAACATTCAGTACTTC,TRBJ2-4,NA,NA,TRBV6-1
CATSDQNQPQHF,TGTGCCACCAGTGATCAAAATCAGCCCCAGCATTTT,TRBJ1-5,NA,NA,TRBV24-1
CASSPPTLAGGEYGYTF,TGTGCCAGCTCACCACCCACACTGGCAGGGGGAGAATATGGCTACACCTTC,TRBJ1-2,TRBD1,NA,TRBV18
CASSYRSGGSGELFF,TGTGCCAGCAGTTATAGGTCAGGGGGTTCCGGGGAGCTGTTTTTT,TRBJ2-2,TRBD1,NA,TRBV6-5
CASSFRLTGELFF,TGTGCCAGCAGCTTCCGTCTCACCGGGGAGCTGTTTTTT,TRBJ2-2,NA,NA,TRBV5-8
CASSLGRVGGNTIYF,TGTGCCAGCAGCTTAGGCAGGGTGGGCGGAAACACCATATATTTT,TRBJ1-3,NA,NA,TRBV11-2
CASRASGGASDEQFF,TGTGCCAGCAGGGCGAGCGGGGGTGCTAGCGATGAGCAGTTCTTC,TRBJ2-1,TRBD2,NA,TRBV6-5
CASSMRYSNQPQHF,TGTGCCAGTAGTATGCGGTATAGCAATCAGCCCCAGCATTTT,TRBJ1-5,NA,NA,TRBV19
CASSLRRTSGHEQFF,TGTGCCAGCAGCTTAAGAAGGACTAGCGGGCATGAGCAGTTCTTC,TRBJ2-1,TRBD2,few,TRBV11-2
CASRVAGGRTGELFF,TGCGCCAGCAGGGTAGCGGGGGGGCGGACCGGGGAGCTGTTTTTT,TRBJ2-2,TRBD2,few,TRBV4-1
CASSYSPRGGYTF,TGTGCCAGCAGTTACTCCCCAAGGGGGGGCTACACCTTC,TRBJ1-2,NA,NA,TRBV6-5
CASSFESGGRSSEQFF,TGTGCCAGCAGCTTCGAAAGCGGGGGGCGTTCTAGTGAGCAGTTCTTC,TRBJ2-1,TRBD2,NA,TRBV7-6
CASSEDPLAPLTGGCSSF,TGTGCCAGCAGTGAAGATCCCCTGGCACCCTTGACAGGGGGATGTAGTTCCTTC,TRBJ2-4,TRBD1,NA,TRBV2
CASSYMGPNTEAFF,TGTGCCAGCAGTTACATGGGCCCGAACACTGAAGCTTTCTTT,TRBJ1-1,NA,NA,TRBV6-5
CASRSPGGRRGTNEKLFF,TGTGCCAGCAGGTCCCCAGGGGGTCGTAGGGGAACTAATGAAAAACTGTTTTTT,TRBJ1-4,TRBD1,once,TRBV5-6
CASSVGGNEQFF,TGTGCCAGCAGCGTCGGAGGGAATGAGCAGTTCTTC,TRBJ2-1,NA,few,TRBV12-3/TRBV12-4
CASSQGTKNSPLHF,TGTGCCAGCAGCCAGGGTACGAAGAATTCACCCCTCCACTTT,TRBJ1-6,NA,NA,TRBV6-6
CASRGDKQETQYF,TGTGCCAGTAGGGGGGACAAGCAAGAGACCCAGTACTTC,TRBJ2-5,NA,once,TRBV19
CASSRSDEQYF,TGTGCCAGCAGTCGTAGTGACGAGCAGTACTTC,TRBJ2-7,NA,NA,TRBV12-3/TRBV12-4
CASSQMGGKVGEQFF,TGTGCCAGCAGCCAAATGGGGGGGAAGGTCGGTGAGCAGTTCTTC,TRBJ2-1,TRBD2,NA,TRBV3-1/TRBV3-2
CAISVAGDTIYF,TGTGCCATCAGTGTTGCGGGGGACACCATATATTTT,TRBJ1-3,NA,NA,TRBV10-3
CASSLGTTFYNEQFF,TGTGCCAGCAGCCTCGGGACAACTTTCTACAATGAGCAGTTCTTC,TRBJ2-1,NA,NA,TRBV7-9
CASSSLARGQETQYF,TGTGCCAGCAGTTCCCTCGCTCGAGGTCAAGAGACCCAGTACTTC,TRBJ2-5,NA,NA,TRBV6-2/TRBV6-3
CASTPAGWGSGANVLTF,TGTGCCAGTACCCCGGCGGGGTGGGGATCCGGGGCCAACGTCCTGACTTTC,TRBJ2-6,NA,NA,TRBV19
CASSQGSDRSYEQYF,TGTGCCAGCAGCCAAGGGTCGGACAGGAGCTACGAGCAGTACTTC,TRBJ2-7,TRBD1,NA,TRBV3-1/TRBV3-2
CAWGPGLAETQYF,TGTGCCTGGGGCCCGGGACTAGCCGAGACCCAGTACTTC,TRBJ2-5,TRBD2,once,TRBV30
CASSYGARQPQHF,TGTGCCAGCAGTTACGGGGCTCGGCAGCCCCAGCATTTT,TRBJ1-5,NA,NA,TRBV6-5
CASSYTGMSNQPQHF,TGTGCCAGCAGCTACACAGGGATGAGCAATCAGCCCCAGCATTTT,TRBJ1-5,NA,NA,TRBV6-5
CASSLGGLRTQPQHF,TGTGCCAGCAGCTTGGGGGGCCTACGGACTCAGCCCCAGCATTTT,TRBJ1-5,NA,NA,TRBV5-6
CASSVSSNQPQHF,TGTGCCAGCAGCGTCAGTAGCAATCAGCCCCAGCATTTT,TRBJ1-5,NA,once,TRBV9
CASSQGNRDYGYTF,TGTGCCAGCAGCCAAGGGAACCGGGACTATGGCTACACCTTC,TRBJ1-2,NA,NA,TRBV14
CASSQDPYTGELFF,TGTGCCAGCAGCCAAGACCCCTACACCGGGGAGCTGTTTTTT,TRBJ2-2,NA,NA,TRBV3-1/TRBV3-2
CATSRQRLAGENEQFF,TGTGCCACCAGCAGGCAGAGGCTAGCGGGGGAGAATGAGCAGTTCTTC,TRBJ2-1,TRBD2,NA,TRBV15
CATTTAGNIQYF,TGTGCCACCACCACGGCAGGAAACATTCAGTACTTC,TRBJ2-4,NA,NA,TRBV6-5
CASSLDRLANTEAFF,TGTGCCAGCAGCTTAGATCGTTTGGCGAACACTGAAGCTTTCTTT,TRBJ1-1,NA,NA,TRBV7-2
CASSTGGLAGIYTDTQYF,TGTGCCAGCAGCACCGGGGGACTAGCGGGGATCTACACAGATACGCAGTATTTT,TRBJ2-3,TRBD2,NA,TRBV7-2
CASSRVETQYF,TGTGCCAGCAGCCGTGTAGAGACCCAGTACTTC,TRBJ2-5,NA,NA,TRBV12-3/TRBV12-4
CASSPEVATNEKLFF,TGTGCCAGCAGCCCTGAGGTTGCAACTAATGAAAAACTGTTTTTT,TRBJ1-4,NA,once,TRBV4-2
CASSQAGYEQYF,TGTGCCAGCAGCCAGGCTGGCTACGAGCAGTACTTC,TRBJ2-7,NA,NA,TRBV7-2
CASSLGYQETQYF,TGTGCCAGCAGCCTGGGCTACCAAGAGACCCAGTACTTC,TRBJ2-5,NA,once,TRBV7-9
CASSLGDSNQPQHF,TGTGCCAGCTCCCTCGGGGATAGCAATCAGCCCCAGCATTTT,TRBJ1-5,NA,NA,TRBV18
CASSPGQNLRSYEQYF,TGTGCCAGCAGCCCGGGACAGAACTTACGCTCCTACGAGCAGTACTTC,TRBJ2-7,TRBD1,NA,TRBV11-1
CASSRVQGSYGYTF,TGTGCCAGCAGTCGCGTTCAGGGGTCCTATGGCTACACCTTC,TRBJ1-2,NA,NA,TRBV6-5
CSASRGTSGGTDTQYF,TGCAGTGCTAGTCGGGGGACTAGCGGGGGTACAGATACGCAGTATTTT,TRBJ2-3,TRBD2,NA,TRBV20-1
CATSRSDQPQHF,TGTGCCACCAGCAGGAGCGATCAGCCCCAGCATTTT,TRBJ1-5,NA,NA,TRBV15
CASSQDTLEKLFF,TGTGCCAGCAGCCAGGACACCCTGGAAAAACTGTTTTTT,TRBJ1-4,NA,NA,TRBV3-1/TRBV3-2
CASSEFGGDTQYF,TGTGCCAGCAGTGAATTCGGGGGAGATACGCAGTATTTT,TRBJ2-3,NA,NA,TRBV2
CASSESSGYEAFF,TGTGCCAGCAGTGAATCGTCGGGGTACGAAGCTTTCTTT,TRBJ1-1,NA,NA,TRBV2
CASSSLAGGYTGELFF,TGTGCCAGCAGCTCCCTAGCGGGGGGATACACCGGGGAGCTGTTTTTT,TRBJ2-2,TRBD2,NA,TRBV7-2